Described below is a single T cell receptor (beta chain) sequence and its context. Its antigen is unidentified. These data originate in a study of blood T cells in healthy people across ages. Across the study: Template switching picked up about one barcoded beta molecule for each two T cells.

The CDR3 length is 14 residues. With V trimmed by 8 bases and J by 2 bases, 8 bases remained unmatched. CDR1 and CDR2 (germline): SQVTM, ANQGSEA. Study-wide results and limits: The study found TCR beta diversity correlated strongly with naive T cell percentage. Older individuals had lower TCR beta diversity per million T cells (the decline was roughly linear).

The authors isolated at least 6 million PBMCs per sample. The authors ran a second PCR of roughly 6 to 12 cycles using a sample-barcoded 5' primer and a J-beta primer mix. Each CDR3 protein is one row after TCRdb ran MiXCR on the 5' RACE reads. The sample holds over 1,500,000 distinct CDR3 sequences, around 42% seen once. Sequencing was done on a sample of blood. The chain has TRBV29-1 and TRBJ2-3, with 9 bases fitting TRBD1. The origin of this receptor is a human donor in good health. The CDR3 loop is CSYDRGLVTDTQYF. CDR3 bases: TGCAGCTATGACAGGGGGTTGGTCACAGATACGCAGTATTTT.